Listed below are T cell receptor beta chains from one sample, sequenced in a study of blood T cell repertoires in COVID-19. Repertoires were generated with immunoSEQ multiplex PCR, while TCRdb's copy carries only in-frame clones and drops some. The sample shows a few hundred thousand clones, around 83% of them seen only once. What was sequenced was PBMCs or T cells enriched from blood (not recorded which). The origin of the receptors is a woman in her forties or fifties who had been exposed to COVID-19. CDR3s include the opening cysteine and the closing phenylalanine or tryptophan. The order of the fields is V gene, D gene, CDR3 length, clone size, J gene, CDR3 DNA, CDR3 protein. A D gene is named only where the DNA matches it firmly. A clone size is listed for some rows: how often the clone was seen (once, few, many), or a class if it is expanded.

V: TRBV27; D: .; length: 13; size: .; J: TRBJ2-3; DNA: TGTGCCAGCAGTTTAAGGGAGACAGATACGCAGTATTTT; CDR3: CASSLRETDTQYF
V: TRBV10-3; D: TRBD2; length: 13; size: .; J: TRBJ2-1; DNA: TGTGCCATAGCGGGGGGGGTCGGCAATGAGCAGTTCTTC; CDR3: CAIAGGVGNEQFF
V: TRBV4-3; D: .; length: 13; size: once; J: TRBJ1-1; DNA: TGCGCCAGCAGCCAGGGACAGAACACTGAAGCTTTCTTT; CDR3: CASSQGQNTEAFF
V: TRBV6-5; D: .; length: 14; size: .; J: TRBJ1-1; DNA: TGTGCCAGCAGCGCCGAAAGAGGTACAGGTGAAGCTTTCTTT; CDR3: CASSAERGTGEAFF
V: TRBV19; D: TRBD1; length: 13; size: .; J: TRBJ1-1; DNA: TGTGCCAGTAGTACTAGGACAGGGGATGAAGCTTTCTTT; CDR3: CASSTRTGDEAFF
V: TRBV19; D: .; length: 17; size: .; J: TRBJ1-5; DNA: TGTGCCAGTAGTCCCCAAGGAGGTTCGCATAGCAATCAGCCCCAGCATTTT; CDR3: CASSPQGGSHSNQPQHF
V: TRBV28; D: .; length: 11; size: .; J: TRBJ1-2; DNA: TGTGCTACGGGGGGGAACTATGGCTACACCTTC; CDR3: CATGGNYGYTF
V: TRBV7-9; D: .; length: 12; size: .; J: TRBJ2-7; DNA: TGTGCCAGCAGCTCAGACGGGAGCGAGCAGTACTTC; CDR3: CASSSDGSEQYF
V: TRBV6-5; D: .; length: 15; size: .; J: TRBJ2-1; DNA: TGTGCCAGCAGCGCCCGAGAAAACCACTACAATGAGCAGTTCTTC; CDR3: CASSARENHYNEQFF
V: TRBV19; D: TRBD1; length: 13; size: .; J: TRBJ1-1; DNA: TGTGCCAGTAGTCAGGGGGCACGAACTGAAGCTTTCTTT; CDR3: CASSQGARTEAFF
V: TRBV10-2; D: .; length: 18; size: .; J: TRBJ1-2; DNA: TGCGCCAGCACCCTTCGGTGGACTCAACGCCGTGATAACTATGGCTACACCTTC; CDR3: CASTLRWTQRRDNYGYTF
V: TRBV9; D: .; length: 14; size: .; J: TRBJ2-3; DNA: TGTGCCAGCAGCGTCGTAGGACACACAGATACGCAGTATTTT; CDR3: CASSVVGHTDTQYF
V: TRBV9; D: TRBD2; length: 18; size: .; J: TRBJ2-4; DNA: TGTGCCAGCAGCGCCGTAGCGGGCGGACTTATAGCCAAAAACATTCAGTACTTC; CDR3: CASSAVAGGLIAKNIQYF
V: TRBV5-1; D: .; length: 15; size: .; J: TRBJ2-3; DNA: TGCGCCAGCAGCTGGACAGACCCATTCACAGATACGCAGTATTTT; CDR3: CASSWTDPFTDTQYF
V: TRBV27; D: .; length: 13; size: .; J: TRBJ1-1; DNA: TGTGCCAGCAGTCTCCGTCGGGGCACTGAAGCTTTCTTT; CDR3: CASSLRRGTEAFF
V: TRBV7-2; D: .; length: 15; size: .; J: TRBJ2-2; DNA: TGTGCCAGCAGCTTAGGCGCAGGGAACACCGGGGAGCTGTTTTTT; CDR3: CASSLGAGNTGELFF
V: TRBV3-1/TRBV3-2; D: .; length: 16; size: .; J: TRBJ2-3; DNA: TGTGCCAGCAGCCAACGGGTAGGCGGGTACACAGATACGCAGTATTTT; CDR3: CASSQRVGGYTDTQYF
V: TRBV7-9; D: .; length: 11; size: .; J: TRBJ2-1; DNA: TGTGCCGCGGGGCAGTCGAATGAGCAGTTCTTC; CDR3: CAAGQSNEQFF
V: TRBV4-3; D: .; length: 16; size: .; J: TRBJ2-6; DNA: TGCGCCAGCAGCCCCGATGCGAGCTCTGGGGCCAACGTCCTGACTTTC; CDR3: CASSPDASSGANVLTF
V: TRBV5-8; D: TRBD1; length: 16; size: .; J: TRBJ2-5; DNA: TGTGCCAGCAGCGGAGGGGACAGGGGACCTCAAGAGACCCAGTACTTC; CDR3: CASSGGDRGPQETQYF
V: TRBV19; D: .; length: 14; size: .; J: TRBJ2-7; DNA: TGTGCCAGTAGTATCGACAGTCGCCCTCGCGAGCAGTACTTC; CDR3: CASSIDSRPREQYF
V: TRBV12-3/TRBV12-4; D: .; length: 12; size: once; J: TRBJ2-1; DNA: TGTGCCAGCCGCGACTCTAACAATGAGCAGTTCTTC; CDR3: CASRDSNNEQFF
V: TRBV6-1; D: .; length: 14; size: .; J: TRBJ1-2; DNA: TGTGCCAGCAGTGAAGATAGAACAGGGCAAGGCTACACCTTC; CDR3: CASSEDRTGQGYTF
V: TRBV9; D: .; length: 15; size: .; J: TRBJ2-3; DNA: TGTGCCAGCAGCGTCCGGGATACGAGGGCAGATACGCAGTATTTT; CDR3: CASSVRDTRADTQYF
V: TRBV6-4; D: .; length: 14; size: .; J: TRBJ2-3; DNA: TGTGCCAGCTCGGCGGGGGCGGAGCCAGATACGCAGTATTTT; CDR3: CASSAGAEPDTQYF
V: TRBV27; D: .; length: 16; size: .; J: TRBJ2-1; DNA: TGTGCCAGCAGTTCCCCTGAGGGGGGGCGGTACAATGAGCAGTTCTTC; CDR3: CASSSPEGGRYNEQFF
V: TRBV7-8; D: .; length: 14; size: .; J: TRBJ2-7; DNA: TGTGCCAGCAGCCCAGGGGTGGGGACCTACGAGCAGTACTTC; CDR3: CASSPGVGTYEQYF
V: TRBV2; D: .; length: 17; size: .; J: TRBJ2-7; DNA: TGTGCCAGCAGCCAAATAAGCAGGGCTTCTCCTTCCTACGAGCAGTACTTC; CDR3: CASSQISRASPSYEQYF
V: TRBV4-2; D: .; length: 17; size: .; J: TRBJ1-3; DNA: TGTGCCAGCAGCCAAGCTGACAGCGATTACTCTGGAAACACCATATATTTT; CDR3: CASSQADSDYSGNTIYF
V: TRBV7-9; D: .; length: 12; size: .; J: TRBJ2-5; DNA: TGTGCCAGCAGCTTAAGTGCGGAGACCCAGTACTTC; CDR3: CASSLSAETQYF
V: TRBV29-1; D: TRBD1; length: 11; size: .; J: TRBJ1-1; DNA: TGCAGCGACAGGGGGAAGACTGAAGCTTTCTTT; CDR3: CSDRGKTEAFF
V: TRBV9; D: TRBD1; length: 15; size: few; J: TRBJ1-6; DNA: TGTGCCAGCAGCGGTATCGGGACAGGGCATTCACCCCTCCACTTT; CDR3: CASSGIGTGHSPLHF
V: TRBV10-2; D: TRBD1; length: 14; size: .; J: TRBJ1-6; DNA: TGCGCCAGCAGGGAACAGGGGGCAGGGTCACCCCTCCACTTT; CDR3: CASREQGAGSPLHF
V: TRBV27; D: TRBD1; length: 18; size: .; J: TRBJ1-1; DNA: TGTGCCAGCAGTTTATTGGGTCATAGACAGGGGGCAGATACTGAAGCTTTCTTT; CDR3: CASSLLGHRQGADTEAFF
V: TRBV5-6; D: .; length: 14; size: .; J: TRBJ1-2; DNA: TGTGCCAGCAGCTTGCCCGGGAAAGGAGAAGGCTACACCTTC; CDR3: CASSLPGKGEGYTF
V: TRBV7-6; D: TRBD1; length: 15; size: .; J: TRBJ2-7; DNA: TGTGCCAGCAGCTTAGGGCGGACAGGGGTGAACGAGCAGTACTTC; CDR3: CASSLGRTGVNEQYF
V: TRBV27; D: .; length: 15; size: .; J: TRBJ2-3; DNA: TGTGCCAGCAGTCGGACAGCTGGAATAACAGATACGCAGTATTTT; CDR3: CASSRTAGITDTQYF
V: TRBV4-1; D: .; length: 18; size: .; J: TRBJ2-1; DNA: TGCGCCAGCAGCCAAGAGATGGGGGCCCCTACGTCCTACAATGAGCAGTTCTTC; CDR3: CASSQEMGAPTSYNEQFF
V: TRBV20-1; D: TRBD1; length: 15; size: .; J: TRBJ2-2; DNA: TGCAGTGCTAGTTTAGGGACAGGGGATGTCGGGGAGCTGTTTTTT; CDR3: CSASLGTGDVGELFF
V: TRBV3-1/TRBV3-2; D: .; length: 12; size: .; J: TRBJ2-7; DNA: TGTGCCAGCAGCCGAAGTTCAGACGAGCAGTACTTC; CDR3: CASSRSSDEQYF
V: TRBV29-1; D: TRBD2; length: 14; size: .; J: TRBJ2-1; DNA: TGCAGCGCCCAAGCGGGGGGAGCCTACAATGAGCAGTTCTTC; CDR3: CSAQAGGAYNEQFF
V: TRBV5-1; D: .; length: 18; size: .; J: TRBJ2-6; DNA: TGCGCCAGCAGCCCGGGAGTCGGCGGGGTCTCTGGGGCCAACGTCCTGACTTTC; CDR3: CASSPGVGGVSGANVLTF